The rows below give T cell receptor beta chains drawn from one sample of a study of a mutant IDH1 vaccine in newly diagnosed glioma. These receptors have no known antigen. The protocol was immunoSEQ multiplex PCR, while the TCRdb copy is restricted to in-frame clones and leaves out a portion. Among some 22,000 clones listed, around 80% were seen once. Sequenced here: PBMCs, sampled from a glioma patient whose treatment included an IDH1 peptide vaccine. The receptors shown here come from a man in his forties with glioma. Each CDR3 is given with its conserved first and last residue. Fields, in order: D gene, J gene, clone size, V gene, CDR3 protein, CDR3 DNA. A D gene is named only where the DNA matches it firmly. A clone size is listed for some rows: how often the clone was seen (once, few, many), or a class if it is expanded.

>NA|TRBJ1-6|NA|TRBV4-1
CASSPGAYNSPLHF
TGCGCCAGCAGCCCGGGAGCCTATAATTCACCCCTCCACTTT
>NA|TRBJ1-2|NA|TRBV11-2
CASSPPGLGYGYTF
TGTGCCAGCAGCCCGCCGGGGCTTGGCTATGGCTACACCTTC
>NA|TRBJ1-1|NA|TRBV27
CASRREREAFF
TGTGCCAGCCGCAGGGAGAGGGAAGCTTTCTTT
>NA|TRBJ2-1|few|TRBV10-3
CAITSEWGEQFF
TGTGCCATCACTTCCGAGTGGGGTGAGCAGTTCTTC
>NA|TRBJ2-7|NA|TRBV5-6
CASSPQGDEQYF
TGTGCCAGCAGCCCCCAAGGGGACGAGCAGTACTTC
>TRBD2|TRBJ2-1|NA|TRBV11-2
CASSLRLAINEQFF
TGTGCCAGCAGCTTACGACTAGCAATCAATGAGCAGTTCTTC
>NA|TRBJ2-1|once|TRBV7-8
CASSQQGGYNEQFF
TGTGCCAGCAGCCAACAAGGGGGCTACAATGAGCAGTTCTTC
>NA|TRBJ2-7|NA|TRBV13
CASSLGLGGHEQYF
TGTGCCAGCAGCTTAGGCCTTGGGGGCCACGAGCAGTACTTC
>TRBD2|TRBJ2-2|NA|TRBV15
CATSRERTSGRGTGELFF
TGTGCCACCAGCAGAGAACGGACTAGCGGGAGGGGAACCGGGGAGCTGTTTTTT
>NA|TRBJ1-2|NA|TRBV6-6
CASSYSLGSGYTF
TGTGCCAGCAGTTACAGCCTGGGGAGCGGCTACACCTTC
>NA|TRBJ2-2|NA|TRBV6-4
CASSDSRDGGTGELFF
TGTGCCAGCAGTGACTCGAGGGATGGAGGCACCGGGGAGCTGTTTTTT
>TRBD1|TRBJ2-3|NA|TRBV5-1
CASSSLPGQGVTDTQYF
TGCGCCAGCAGCTCCCTCCCGGGACAGGGGGTAACAGATACGCAGTATTTT
>NA|TRBJ2-7|NA|TRBV7-6
CASSLAKGTANNEQYF
TGTGCCAGCAGCTTAGCGAAAGGGACGGCCAATAACGAGCAGTACTTC
>NA|TRBJ1-2|once|TRBV10-1
CASSASGDPRGYTF
TGCGCCAGCAGTGCGTCAGGGGACCCTCGCGGCTACACCTTC
>NA|TRBJ2-1|once|TRBV11-3
CASSLEPANEQFF
TGTGCCAGCAGCTTAGAACCGGCCAATGAGCAGTTCTTC
>NA|TRBJ2-5|few|TRBV10-3
CAISEGGQVETQYF
TGTGCCATCAGTGAGGGGGGACAAGTTGAGACCCAGTACTTC
>NA|TRBJ2-5|NA|TRBV29-1
CSFRHIQETQYF
TGCAGCTTCCGACACATTCAAGAGACCCAGTACTTC
>TRBD2|TRBJ2-4|NA|TRBV14
CASSHVSGRRNIQYF
TGTGCCAGCAGCCACGTTAGCGGGAGACGGAACATTCAGTACTTC
>TRBD2|TRBJ2-3|NA|TRBV5-1
CASSWSGGISTDTQYF
TGCGCCAGCAGCTGGAGCGGGGGTATAAGCACAGATACGCAGTATTTT
>NA|TRBJ2-4|NA|TRBV30
CACGPEGKNIQYF
TGTGCCTGCGGCCCGGAAGGCAAAAACATTCAGTACTTC
>NA|TRBJ1-1|NA|TRBV28
CASTTGLSSTEAFF
TGTGCCAGCACCACGGGACTGAGTAGCACTGAAGCTTTCTTT
>TRBD1|TRBJ2-1|NA|TRBV2
CASSPGQSNEQLF
TGTGCCAGCAGTCCGGGACAGAGCAATGAGCAGCTCTTC
>NA|TRBJ2-1|NA|TRBV4-1
CASSQDRGTKGNEQFF
TGCGCCAGCAGCCAAGACCGGGGCACCAAGGGGAATGAGCAGTTCTTC